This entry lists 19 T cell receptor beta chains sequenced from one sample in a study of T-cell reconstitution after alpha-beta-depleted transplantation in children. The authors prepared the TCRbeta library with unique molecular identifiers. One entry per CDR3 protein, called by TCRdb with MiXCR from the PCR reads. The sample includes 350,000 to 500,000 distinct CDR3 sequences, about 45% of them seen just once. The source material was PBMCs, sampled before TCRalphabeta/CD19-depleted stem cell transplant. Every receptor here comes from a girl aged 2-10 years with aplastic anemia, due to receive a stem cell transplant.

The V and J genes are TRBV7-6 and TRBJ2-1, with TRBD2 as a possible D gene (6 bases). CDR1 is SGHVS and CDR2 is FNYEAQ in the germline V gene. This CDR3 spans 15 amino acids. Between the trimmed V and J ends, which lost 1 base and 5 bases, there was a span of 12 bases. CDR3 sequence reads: CASSLGGGSNNEQFF. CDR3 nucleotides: TGTGCCAGCAGCTTAGGGGGAGGCTCAAACAATGAGCAGTTCTTC.

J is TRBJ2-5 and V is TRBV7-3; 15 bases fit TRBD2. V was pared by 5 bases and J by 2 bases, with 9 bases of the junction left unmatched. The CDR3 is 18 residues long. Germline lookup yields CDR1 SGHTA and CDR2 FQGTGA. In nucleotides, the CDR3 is TGTGCCAGCAGCCCTACTACTGGACTAGCGGGGGGGCAAGAGACCCAGTACTTC. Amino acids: CASSPTTGLAGGQETQYF.

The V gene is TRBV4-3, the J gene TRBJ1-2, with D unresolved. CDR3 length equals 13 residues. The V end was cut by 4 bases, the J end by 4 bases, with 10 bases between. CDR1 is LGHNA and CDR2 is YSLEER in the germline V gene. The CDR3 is CASSPKTGYGYTF. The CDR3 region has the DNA TGCGCCAGCAGCCCCAAGACGGGCTATGGCTACACCTTC.

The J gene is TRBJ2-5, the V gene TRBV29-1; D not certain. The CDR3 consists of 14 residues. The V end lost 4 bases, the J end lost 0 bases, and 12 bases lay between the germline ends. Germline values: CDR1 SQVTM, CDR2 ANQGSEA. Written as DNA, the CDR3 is TGCAGCGTTGCCCAGGCGACGTACCAAGAGACCCAGTACTTC. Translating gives CSVAQATYQETQYF.

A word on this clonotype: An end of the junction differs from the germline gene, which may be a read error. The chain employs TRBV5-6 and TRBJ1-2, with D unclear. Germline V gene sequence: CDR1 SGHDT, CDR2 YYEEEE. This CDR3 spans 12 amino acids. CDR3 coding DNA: TGTGTCAGCAGCTTGGGTAAAGTAGGCTACACCTTC. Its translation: CVSSLGKVGYTF.

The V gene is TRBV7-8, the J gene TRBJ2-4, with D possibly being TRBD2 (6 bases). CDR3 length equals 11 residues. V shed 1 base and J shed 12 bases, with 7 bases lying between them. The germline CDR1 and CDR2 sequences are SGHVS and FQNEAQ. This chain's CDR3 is CASSLGEAQYF. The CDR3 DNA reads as TGTGCCAGCAGCTTAGGGGAGGCTCAGTACTTC.

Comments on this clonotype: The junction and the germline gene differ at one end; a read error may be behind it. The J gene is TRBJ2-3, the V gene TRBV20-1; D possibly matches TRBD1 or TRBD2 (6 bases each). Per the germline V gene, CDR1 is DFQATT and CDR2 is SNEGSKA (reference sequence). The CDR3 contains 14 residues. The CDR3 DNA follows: TGCAGTGCTAGACGGGGGCTTAGCACAGATACGCAATATTTT. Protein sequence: CSARRGLSTDTQYF.

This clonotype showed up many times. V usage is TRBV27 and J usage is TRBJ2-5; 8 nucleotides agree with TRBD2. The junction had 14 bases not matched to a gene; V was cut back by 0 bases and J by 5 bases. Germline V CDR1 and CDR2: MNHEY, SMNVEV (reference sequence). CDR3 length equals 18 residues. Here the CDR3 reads CASSLSTGGPPGHETQYF. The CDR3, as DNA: TGTGCCAGCAGTTTATCGACGGGAGGGCCCCCTGGCCACGAGACCCAGTACTTC.

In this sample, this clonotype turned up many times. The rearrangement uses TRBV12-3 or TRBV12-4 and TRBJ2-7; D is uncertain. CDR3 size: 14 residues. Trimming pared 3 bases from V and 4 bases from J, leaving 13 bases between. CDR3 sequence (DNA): TGTGCCAGCAGTTTGTCCCAAATCTCATACGAGCAGTACTTC. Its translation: CASSLSQISYEQYF.

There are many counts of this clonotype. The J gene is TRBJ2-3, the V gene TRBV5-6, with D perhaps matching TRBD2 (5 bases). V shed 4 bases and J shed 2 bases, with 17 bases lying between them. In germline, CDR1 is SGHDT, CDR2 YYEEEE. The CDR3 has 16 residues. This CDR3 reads CASSPTVGAHTDTQYF. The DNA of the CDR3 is TGTGCCAGCAGCCCCACCGTGGGAGCACACACAGATACGCAGTATTTT.

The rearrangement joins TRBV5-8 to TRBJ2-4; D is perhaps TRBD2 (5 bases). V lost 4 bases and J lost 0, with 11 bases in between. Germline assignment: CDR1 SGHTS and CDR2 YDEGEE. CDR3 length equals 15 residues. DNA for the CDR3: TGTGCCAGCAGCCCCCCGGGGATAGCCAAAAACATTCAGTACTTC. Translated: CASSPPGIAKNIQYF.

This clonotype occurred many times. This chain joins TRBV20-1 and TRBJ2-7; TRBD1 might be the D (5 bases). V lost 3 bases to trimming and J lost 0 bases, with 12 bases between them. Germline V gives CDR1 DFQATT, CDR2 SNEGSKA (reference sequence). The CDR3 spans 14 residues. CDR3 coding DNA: TGCAGTGCTAGCGCCAGGGTGGACTCCTACGAGCAGTACTTC. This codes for CSASARVDSYEQYF.

CDR3 residues: CASRDRIEQYF. The CDR3 DNA reads TGTGCCAGCAGGGACAGGATCGAGCAGTACTTC. J is TRBJ2-7 and V is TRBV6-6, with TRBD1 identical over 7 bases. J was trimmed by 6 bases and V by 6 bases; bases with no gene match: 2. The CDR3 sequence is 11 residues long. The germline V gene encodes CDR1 MNHNY and CDR2 SVGAGI (reference sequence).

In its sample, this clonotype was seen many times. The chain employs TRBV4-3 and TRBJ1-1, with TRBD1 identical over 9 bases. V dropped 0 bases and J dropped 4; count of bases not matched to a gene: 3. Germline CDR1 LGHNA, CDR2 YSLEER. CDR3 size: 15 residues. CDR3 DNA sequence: TGCGCCAGCAGCCAAGATGGGGACAGGGCCACTGAAGCTTTCTTT. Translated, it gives CASSQDGDRATEAFF.

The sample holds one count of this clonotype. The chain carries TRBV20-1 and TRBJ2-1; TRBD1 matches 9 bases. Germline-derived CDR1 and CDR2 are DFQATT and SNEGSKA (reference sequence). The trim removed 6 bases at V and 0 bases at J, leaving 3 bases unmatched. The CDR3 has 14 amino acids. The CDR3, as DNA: TGCAGTGCAACGACAGGGGGCTCCTACAATGAGCAGTTCTTC. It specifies CSATTGGSYNEQFF.

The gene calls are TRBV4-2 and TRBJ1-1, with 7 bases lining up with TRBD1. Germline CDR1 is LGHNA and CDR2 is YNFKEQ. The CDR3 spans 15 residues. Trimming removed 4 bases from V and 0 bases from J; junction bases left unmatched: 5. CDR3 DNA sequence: TGTGCCAGCAGCCCCCAACAGGGGTTGAACACTGAAGCTTTCTTT. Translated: CASSPQQGLNTEAFF.

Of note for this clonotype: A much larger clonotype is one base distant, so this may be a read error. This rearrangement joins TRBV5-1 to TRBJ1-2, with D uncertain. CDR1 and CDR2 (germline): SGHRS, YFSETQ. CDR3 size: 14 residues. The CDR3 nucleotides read TGCGCCAGCAGCCCGGACGGACTCAGCTATGGCGACACCTTC. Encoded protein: CASSPDGLSYGDTF.

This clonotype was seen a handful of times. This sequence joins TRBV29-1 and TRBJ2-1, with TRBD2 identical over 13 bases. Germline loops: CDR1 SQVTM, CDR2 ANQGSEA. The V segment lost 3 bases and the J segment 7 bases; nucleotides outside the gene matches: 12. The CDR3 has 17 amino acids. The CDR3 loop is CSVDFTSGRARDNEQFF. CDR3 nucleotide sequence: TGCAGCGTTGACTTCACTAGCGGGAGGGCCCGGGATAATGAGCAGTTCTTC.

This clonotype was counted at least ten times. The CDR3 is CASSPGTSGTYEQYF. CDR3 nucleotide sequence: TGTGCCAGTAGTCCCGGGACTAGCGGGACCTACGAGCAGTACTTC. The rearrangement links TRBV19 to TRBJ2-7; TRBD2 agrees at 13 bases. Germline loops: CDR1 LNHDA, CDR2 SQIVND (reference sequence). V shed 5 bases and J 2 bases; nucleotides not matched to a gene: 3. The CDR3 has 15 amino acids.